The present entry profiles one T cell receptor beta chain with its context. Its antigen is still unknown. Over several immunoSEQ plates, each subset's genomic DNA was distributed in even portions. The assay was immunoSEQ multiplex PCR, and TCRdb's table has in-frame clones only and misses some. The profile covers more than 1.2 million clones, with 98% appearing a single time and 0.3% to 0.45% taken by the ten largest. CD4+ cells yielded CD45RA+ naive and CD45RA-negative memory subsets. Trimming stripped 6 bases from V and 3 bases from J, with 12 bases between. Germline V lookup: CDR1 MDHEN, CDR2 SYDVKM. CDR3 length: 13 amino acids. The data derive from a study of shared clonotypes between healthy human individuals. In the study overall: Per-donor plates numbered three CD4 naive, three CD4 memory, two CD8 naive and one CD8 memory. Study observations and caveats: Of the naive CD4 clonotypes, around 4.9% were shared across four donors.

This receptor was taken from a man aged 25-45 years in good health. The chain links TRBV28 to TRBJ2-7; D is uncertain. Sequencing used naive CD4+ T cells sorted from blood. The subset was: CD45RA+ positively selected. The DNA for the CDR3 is TGTGCCAGCAGCCAAGAAAGCATCTACGAGCAGTACTTC. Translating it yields CASSQESIYEQYF.